Detailed here is one TCR beta chain. What it binds is unknown. Using immunoSEQ multiplex PCR, the repertoire was profiled, and TCRdb retains in-frame clones only, with some absent. The top ten hold less than 2.5% of the sample, which has 68,000 or so clones, 84% seen once. This record belongs to a study of OX40 agonist ivuxolimab in advanced cancers. Study-level points and caveats: Individuals who were partial responders at 0.1-3.0 mg/kg had clonal expansion that ranked among the lowest.

Per germline, CDR1 MNHNS and CDR2 SASEGT. Trimming stripped 6 bases from V and 9 bases from J, with 12 bases between. This CDR3 is 12 amino acids long. The chain combines TRBV6-1 with TRBJ2-1, with D unresolved. This sequence originates from an adult with an advanced solid tumor such as melanoma, head and neck, liver or kidney cancer. The sequences come from CD4+ or CD8+ T cells sorted from blood, collected in a trial of the OX40 agonist ivuxolimab. CDR3 residues: CASSLEVGEQFF. The DNA for the CDR3 is TGTGCCAGCAGCTTAGAAGTAGGTGAGCAGTTCTTC.